This entry describes one T cell receptor (beta chain). Its antigen is not yet known. One base away there is no much larger clone; base qualities are not given. The data stem from a study of T cells in Graves' hyperthyroidism and ophthalmopathy (dated by TCRdb to between 2018 and 2021). At the level of the whole study: Peripheral blood samples were taken at the time of initial diagnosis, prior to any treatment. TCR V-J signatures able to tell the groups apart were searched for in a discovery cohort of approximately 95 patients, of whom fewer than 45 had Graves' ophthalmopathy and around 56 had stable Graves' hyperthyroidism. An independent validation cohort of 18 to 20 hyperthyroidism patients and 17 patients who later progressed to ophthalmopathy tested prospective prediction of ophthalmopathy. The 90 to 100 discovery patients were randomly divided into training and test sets at a 7:3 ratio. Thyroid tissue and blood T-cell repertoires from more than five Graves' hyperthyroidism patients were also compared in the study. After blood sampling, hyperthyroidism patients were treated with methimazole at a starting dose of 30 mg daily, and ophthalmopathy patients were treated with high-dose intravenous methylprednisolone. The paper describes TCR Vbeta CDR3 sequencing of 130 to 150 peripheral blood samples, made up of 43 ophthalmopathy patients, 70 to 80 hyperthyroidism patients and about 17 progressor patients. The study at large found these results: No statistical method was used to fix the sample size in advance, and group allocation was not hidden from the investigators. In validation, the model predicted progression to ophthalmopathy with over 60% sensitivity and 72% to 85% specificity, a median of 6.5 months before onset. A 13 V-J signature model separated ophthalmopathy from stable hyperthyroidism, with about 88% sensitivity and 81.08% specificity in cross-validation and 80%/75% in testing. Most expanded thyroid clonotypes (frequency above 0.001) were also detected in blood, suggesting blood repertoires may reflect thyroid immune responses.

The TCR beta CDR3 regions were amplified from the RNA transcripts. The TCR CDR3 was subjected to a first round of RT-PCR using the HTBI primer set and the Qiagen OneStep RT-PCR kit. Libraries were constructed in a second round of multiplex PCR, after which size selection and purification were performed. The libraries were sequenced on an Illumina HiSeq2000 using paired-end 100 bp reads. Processing in the source paper ran as follows. SOAPnuke was used to process the raw data, throwing out any read that contained adapters or uncalled bases, had a mean Phred below 15, or lacked an exact constant-primer or identifier match. COPE v1.2.5 was used to merge the high-quality paired reads, and each unique nucleotide sequence was defined as a clonotype. MiTCR v1.1 was used to align clonotypes to the IMGT TRBV, TRBD and TRBJ reference segments. The analysis was restricted to V-J combinations with a frequency above 0.0001, which together covered 99.2% of the repertoires. A TCS score was defined as the ratio of F50 (clonal expansion) to E x V (chaos), with BLOSUM62-based TCRdist applied between CDR3 peptides within each V-J. Welch's t-statistics and random forest reduced 514 V-J features to under 15, which were used in a naive Bayes classifier (R e1071). Thyroid-blood repertoire similarity was quantified with the Morisita-Horn index. Using fastp at Q25 and MiXCR, TCRdb reprocessed the public reads and kept productive beta chains. Each entry merges the rows of one CDR3 protein and shows their most common DNA and genes. The V and J calls and clone size come from TCRdb's table, not from the authors' own analysis. This sample is represented by nearly 750,000 distinct CDR3 sequences; about a third of them were singletons. The leading ten clones occupy roughly 30% of the sample.

Including cysteine and phenylalanine, the CDR3 has 12 amino acids. Kept here is only the CDR3 DNA, which spans 36 bases and is read in frame from base 1. V is pruned by 3 bases and J by 15 bases, leaving 5 bases of the junction without a gene match. As encoded in the germline V gene, CDR1 is SGHTA while CDR2 is FQGNSA. Stable Graves' hyperthyroidism was defined as no progression to ophthalmopathy during 18 months of follow-up. Hyperthyroidism patients were newly diagnosed, had a disease duration of under 2 months, and were aged 18 to 65 years. Any patient with an uncontrolled infection, another autoimmune disease, pregnancy or lactation was excluded. Diagnoses were established on the basis of clinical symptoms, serum thyroxine and TRAb, thyroid ultrasound, and orbital computed tomography. PBMCs were separated from 7.5 to 10 ml of fresh peripheral blood using Ficoll-Paque density gradient centrifugation. Total RNA was extracted with Trizol reagent, and quality was checked on an Agilent 2100 Bioanalyzer.

The clonotype was recovered from a woman in her thirties or forties with Graves' hyperthyroidism. The rearrangement combines TRBV7-2 with TRBJ1-4, with 9 bases aligning to TRBD1. The sequenced sample was blood. The DNA sequence is given as TGTGCCAGCAGCTTCGGGGGACAGGGAATGTTTTTT. Translated, this is CASSFGGQGMFF.